One sample yielded the 6 T cell receptor beta chains listed below, sequenced in a study of blood T cell repertoires in COVID-19 (TCRdb year 2020). Libraries were built with the immunoSEQ multiplex PCR assay. Imported from immuneACCESS, the table was reduced by TCRdb to in-frame sequences with V and J called. These copies leave out some clones; in studies compared against another copy, an unresolved V gene accounts for under half, and the cause of the remainder is not known. This sample has about 160,000 clones in its table, and 85% to 95% of those were observed once. Jointly, the top ten make up 3.5% to 5% of the sample. Sequences were obtained from peripheral blood. Receptors originate from a woman between 45 and 65 years old with acute or convalescent COVID-19.

The chain employs TRBV10-3 and TRBJ2-1, with TRBD1 matching over 8 bases. The length of the CDR3 is 17 residues. V gave up 5 bases and J gave up 0 bases; unmatched junction bases: 9. Looked up from germline, CDR1 is ENHRY and CDR2 is SYGVKD. The CDR3 spells CAISTVGQGASYNEQFF. In nucleotides, the CDR3 is TGTGCCATCAGTACCGTCGGGCAGGGGGCCTCCTACAATGAGCAGTTCTTC.

This clone appeared once. The rearrangement uses TRBV30 and TRBJ1-2; 9 bases fit TRBD1. Germline loops: CDR1 GTSNPN, CDR2 SVGIG (reference sequence). V was pared by 2 bases and J by 6 bases, with 7 bases of the junction left unmatched. The CDR3 contains 14 residues. The CDR3 sequence: CAWSTGTGKDGYTF. As DNA, the CDR3 is TGTGCCTGGAGTACCGGGACAGGGAAGGATGGCTACACCTTC. Full variable domain (missing parts from reference TRBV30 and TRBJ1-2): SQTIHQWPATLVQPVGSPLSLECTVEGTSNPNLYWYRQAAGRGLQLLFYSVGIGQISSEVPQNLSASRPQDRQFILSSKKLLLSDSGFYLCAWSTGTGKDGYTFGSGTRLTVV.

The chain couples TRBV11-2 to TRBJ1-3; no clear D. The germline V gene encodes CDR1 SGHAT and CDR2 FQNNGV. V lost 4 bases and J 4 bases, leaving 14 bases between the germline ends. The CDR3 runs 15 residues. For the CDR3, the DNA is TGTGCCAGCAGCTCGGAGTTGAGCTTCGGAAACACCATATATTTT. This codes for CASSSELSFGNTIYF. Full variable domain (rest looked up from reference TRBV11-2 and TRBJ1-3): EAGVAQSPRYKIIEKRQSVAFWCNPISGHATLYWYQQILGQGPKLLIQFQNNGVVDDSQLPKDRFSAERLKGVDSTLKIQPAKLEDSAVYLCASSSELSFGNTIYFGEGSWLTVV.

This clone turned up a few times. The rearrangement joins TRBV14 to TRBJ1-1; D is possibly TRBD1 (5 bases). From germline, CDR1 is SGHDN and CDR2 FVKESK. This CDR3 is 16 amino acids long. With 4 bases removed from V and 1 base from J, the gap between germline ends came to 16 bases. CDR3: CASSPLGPVSNTEAFF. In nucleotides, the CDR3 is TGTGCCAGCAGCCCCCTGGGGCCAGTCTCGAACACTGAAGCTTTCTTT.

CDR3 DNA: TGTGCCAGCAGCCAAGGACAGGGGGCGTATGGCTACACCTTC. It specifies CASSQGQGAYGYTF. The chain combines TRBV3-1 (or the pseudogene TRBV3-2) with TRBJ1-2, with 10 bases matching TRBD1. This CDR3 has 14 amino acids. Germline values: CDR1 LGHDT, CDR2 YNNKEL (reference sequence). Trimming at V came to 1 base and at J to 5 bases, leaving 1 base not matched to a gene.

This chain links TRBV11-3 with TRBJ2-1; D perhaps matches TRBD2 (5 bases). Trimming took 3 bases from V and 2 from J, leaving 8 bases between them. Per the germline V gene, CDR1 is SGHNT and CDR2 is YENEEA. This CDR3 has 14 amino acids. CDR3 bases: TGTGCCAGCAGCTTGTTCGGGGCCTACAATGAGCAGTTCTTC. The encoded protein is CASSLFGAYNEQFF.